These 4 T cell receptor beta chains were all obtained from the same sample, sequenced in a study of cytomegalovirus exposure and HLA in healthy donors (dated by TCRdb to 2017 to 2019). Library prep was done by the immunoSEQ multiplex PCR assay. For the multiplex PCR, a mixture combining 60 forward primers for TCR Vbeta segments and 13 reverse primers for TCR Jbeta segments was used. The clones in this table, taken by TCRdb from immuneACCESS, are in-frame only. Not every clone is retained; where verified, under half of the shortfall comes from an unresolved V gene, and the cause of the rest is unknown. A total of about 100,000 clones appear in this sample, roughly 87% of them only once. The leading ten clones occupy less than 3% of the sample. Sequencing used PBMCs. The source is a young man in good health and CMV-seropositive.

The V gene is TRBV5-4, the J gene TRBJ1-2; perhaps TRBD1 as D (5 bases). The V and J ends lost 4 bases and 7 bases respectively, with 17 bases between them. Germline CDR1 is SGHNT and CDR2 is YYREEE (reference sequence). The CDR3 sequence is 14 residues long. The CDR3 is CASSLGGSALGYTF. The DNA of the CDR3 is TGTGCCAGCAGCCTTGGGGGGAGTGCTCTTGGCTACACCTTC.

The chain carries TRBV11-2 and TRBJ2-2; 8 positions agree with TRBD2. There are 16 residues in the CDR3. Germline V lookup: CDR1 SGHAT, CDR2 FQNNGV. V dropped 0 bases and J dropped 1; count of bases not matched to a gene: 1. CDR3 sequence (DNA): TGTGCCAGCAGCTTAGAACTAGCGGAGAACACCGGGGAGCTGTTTTTT. It yields the protein CASSLELAENTGELFF.

The chain employs TRBV11-2 and TRBJ1-2; tentatively, D is TRBD1 (6 bases). V shed 1 base and J shed 4 bases, with 13 bases lying between them. The germline gives CDR1 SGHAT, CDR2 FQNNGV. The CDR3 totals 15 residues. CDR3 bases: TGTGCCAGCAGCTTAGGTAAGGGGGGGCTCTATGGCTACACCTTC. Protein: CASSLGKGGLYGYTF.

The V call is TRBV19, the J call TRBJ1-6; the match to TRBD1 covers 7 bases. J lost 9 bases, V lost 4 bases, and 6 bases had no gene match. The CDR3 consists of 14 residues. Germline CDR1 is LNHDA and CDR2 is SQIVND (reference sequence). CDR3 region: CASSTPQGGSPLHF. CDR3 DNA: TGTGCCAGTAGTACCCCCCAGGGGGGTTCACCCCTCCACTTT.